Sequencing of this TCR beta chain was carried out in a study of blood T cell repertoires in COVID-19. At the level of the study: Whether acute or convalescent, the COVID-19 samples came from the United States, Italy and Spain. T cells, B-cell-depleted T cells, or PBMCs provided the cDNA or gDNA that served as material.

As originally analysed: Estimation of nucleated cell counts was performed using reference gene primer amplification. Measured with immunoSEQ multiplex PCR; TCRdb has only the in-frame clones, and not every one. V, J and clone size reflect that table, while D and trimming were determined from the DNA. The data contain approximately 97,000 clones, over 75% of them singletons. This CDR3 region has 17 residues. V dropped 6 bases and J dropped 10; count of bases not matched to a gene: 15. Germline V CDR1 and CDR2: WNHNN, SYGVQD (reference sequence). This clone has only a few counts. This clonotype was obtained from a human donor in a cohort sampled during active COVID-19. The V gene is TRBV10-1, the J gene TRBJ1-6, with TRBD1 matching over 10 bases. Sequenced sample: peripheral blood. The CDR3 region is CASSHLTGTGDDSPLHF. Here the CDR3 DNA reads TGCGCCAGCAGCCACCTCACCGGGACAGGGGACGACTCACCCCTCCACTTT.